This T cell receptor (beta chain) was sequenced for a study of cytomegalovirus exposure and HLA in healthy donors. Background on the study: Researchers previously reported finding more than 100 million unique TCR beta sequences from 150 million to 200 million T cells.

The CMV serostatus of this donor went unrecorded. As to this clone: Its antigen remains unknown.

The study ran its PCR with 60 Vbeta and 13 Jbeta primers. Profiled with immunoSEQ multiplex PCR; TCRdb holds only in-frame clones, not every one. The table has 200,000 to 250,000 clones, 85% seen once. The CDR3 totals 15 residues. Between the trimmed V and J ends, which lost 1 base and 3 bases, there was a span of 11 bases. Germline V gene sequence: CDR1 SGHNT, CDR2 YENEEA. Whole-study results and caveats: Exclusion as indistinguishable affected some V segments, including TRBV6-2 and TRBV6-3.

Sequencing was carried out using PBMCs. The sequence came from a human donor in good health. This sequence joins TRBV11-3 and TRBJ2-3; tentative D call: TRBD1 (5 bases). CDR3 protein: CASSLGQGRTDTQYF. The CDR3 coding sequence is TGTGCCAGCAGCTTAGGCCAGGGCCGGACAGATACGCAGTATTTT.